This entry features one T cell receptor (beta chain) sequence. Its antigen remains unknown. The sort gate was single viable CD3+CD4+CD8-CD45RO+ cells for memory CD4+ T cells. The length of the CDR3 is 15 residues. This entry comes from a study of memory CD4+ T cells and cytomegalovirus serostatus. Repertoires were generated with immunoSEQ multiplex PCR, while TCRdb's copy carries only in-frame clones and drops some. The data show 50,000 or so clones, roughly 80% seen once. Whole-study findings and limits: About 40% of the roughly 160 known CMV-associated TCRbeta sequences appeared in CD4+ memory. The CMV-associated TCR signature appears largely within the CD4+ memory repertoire. CMV serostatus prediction reached median AUC approximately 0.95, or 0.91 with US-trained model.

The sequencing input was memory CD4+ T cells from blood. The V call is TRBV1, the J call TRBJ2-7; TRBD2 is the table's D call, not checked against the DNA. TRBV1 is classified as a pseudogene. This TCR derives from an adult in good health and CMV-seronegative. CDR3 nucleotide sequence: TGCACCAGCAGCCGAATACTAGCGGGCTCCTACGAGCAGTACTTC. Its protein product is CTSSRILAGSYEQYF.